These 13 T cell receptor beta chains share one sample of origin, sequenced in a study of identical twins. TCRdb ran MiXCR on the 5' RACE reads and lists one entry per CDR3 protein. The data contain nearly 650,000 distinct CDR3 sequences, roughly 6.6% of them singletons. This same sample was also part of a study on yellow fever vaccine responses in identical twins.

The source material was PBMCs. The receptors shown here come from a woman aged 18-29 years in good health.

This clonotype was seen many times. This chain links TRBV12-3 or TRBV12-4 with TRBJ1-1, with D maybe TRBD1 (5 bases). V dropped 4 bases and J dropped 1 base, with 10 bases sitting between them. The CDR3 consists of 14 residues. The CDR3 DNA reads TGTGCCAGCAGTTATGCGACAGCGAACACTGAAGCTTTCTTT. This codes for CASSYATANTEAFF.

This clonotype came up many times. The V call is TRBV5-1, the J call TRBJ2-1, with no clear D. With 4 bases removed from V and 5 bases from J, the gap between germline ends came to 7 bases. CDR1 is SGHRS, CDR2 YFSETQ, per germline. CDR3 length: 12 amino acids. The CDR3, as DNA: TGCGCCAGCAGCCTTATGGACAATGAGCAGTTCTTC. As protein: CASSLMDNEQFF.

This chain uses TRBV28 with TRBJ2-1, with TRBD2 as a possible D gene (6 bases). The V end was cut by 5 bases, the J end by 0 bases, with 14 bases between. Germline V gene data show CDR1 as MDHEN and CDR2 as SYDVKM. This CDR3 comprises 16 residues. In nucleotides, the CDR3 is TGTGCCAGCAGTCCCATCGACGGGAGCTCCTACAATGAGCAGTTCTTC. It translates to CASSPIDGSSYNEQFF.

The CDR3 sequence is CAISDGSGGRETQYF. In DNA, the CDR3 is TGTGCCATCAGTGACGGAAGCGGGGGGCGAGAGACCCAGTACTTC. The V gene is TRBV10-3, the J gene TRBJ2-5; TRBD2 aligns across 9 bases. The germline CDR1 and CDR2 sequences are ENHRY and SYGVKD. CDR3 size: 15 residues. V trimming: 3 bases; J trimming: 4 bases; junction bases outside the gene matches: 6.

The chain carries TRBV15 and TRBJ1-4; 7 nucleotides align to TRBD1. The CDR3 totals 17 residues. Germline V gene lookup returns CDR1 LNHNV and CDR2 YYDKDF (reference sequence). The trim removed 4 bases at V and 3 bases at J, leaving 11 bases unmatched. CDR3 sequence reads: CATSKGSTGDPNEKLFF. As DNA, the CDR3 is TGTGCCACCAGCAAAGGAAGCACAGGGGACCCTAATGAAAAACTGTTTTTT.

V usage is TRBV7-2 and J usage is TRBJ2-3, with TRBD2 matching over 7 bases. Germline CDR1 is SGHTA and CDR2 is FQGNSA. V shed 4 bases and J 0 bases; nucleotides not matched to a gene: 4. The CDR3 consists of 15 residues. CDR3 sequence reads: CASSWTRVSTDTQYF. As DNA, the CDR3 is TGTGCCAGCAGCTGGACTAGGGTTAGCACAGATACGCAGTATTTT.

The gene calls are TRBV12-3 or TRBV12-4 and TRBJ2-6; no clear D. Trimming removed 2 bases from V and 2 bases from J, with 10 bases in between. This CDR3 is built from 16 residues. CDR3 in DNA: TGTGCCAGCAGTTTAAGCCCCACGGCTGGGGCCAACGTCCTGACTTTC. The encoded protein is CASSLSPTAGANVLTF.

In this sample, this clonotype turned up many times. The chain uses TRBV6-5 and TRBJ2-1; 9 positions agree with TRBD2. This CDR3 is built from 16 residues. The junction had 8 bases not matched to a gene; V was cut back by 0 bases and J by 8 bases. Germline CDR1 reads MNHEY; CDR2 reads SVGAGI. CDR3 nucleotides: TGTGCCAGCAGTTACTCGATCCAGCGGGGGGTGGATGAGCAGTTCTTC. Encoded protein: CASSYSIQRGVDEQFF.

This rearrangement joins TRBV28 to TRBJ2-7, with TRBD2 matching 7 bases. The CDR3 sequence is 16 residues long. Germline CDR1 is MDHEN and CDR2 is SYDVKM. With V trimmed by 1 base and J by 5 bases, 11 bases remained unmatched. This chain's CDR3 is CASSLYGGAGNDEQYF. The CDR3 DNA reads as TGTGCCAGCAGTTTATACGGGGGAGCGGGAAATGACGAGCAGTACTTC.

This clonotype was recorded a few times. The chain links TRBV5-5 to TRBJ2-7; 8 bases map to TRBD1. Germline CDR1 is SGHKS and CDR2 is YYEKEE (reference sequence). The CDR3 extends over 15 amino acids. After removal of 0 bases from V and 3 bases from J, the junction contained 5 bases not matched to a gene. CDR3 protein: CASSLAGQDLYEQYF. The CDR3 DNA reads TGTGCCAGCAGCTTGGCGGGACAGGACCTCTACGAGCAGTACTTC.

Comment on this clonotype: Just one base apart from a much larger clone, this may be a read error. The chain combines TRBV6-1 with TRBJ2-7, with TRBD2 identical over 12 bases. This CDR3 region has 14 residues. Germline V gene lookup returns CDR1 MNHNS and CDR2 SASEGT. The ends lost 6 bases at V and 3 bases at J; junction bases unmatched: 3. Here the CDR3 reads CASSRTSGVYEQYF. The CDR3 coding sequence is TGTGCCAGCAGCCGGACTAGCGGGGTCTACGAGCAGTACTTC.

This clonotype was detected a few times. The V call is TRBV20-1, the J call TRBJ2-7, with D unresolved. Trimming took off 3 bases at V and 2 bases at J, with 8 bases between the two ends. Germline values: CDR1 DFQATT, CDR2 SNEGSKA (reference sequence). The CDR3 length is 12 residues. CDR3 loop: CSASPRTYEQYF. The CDR3 nucleotides are TGCAGTGCTAGCCCCAGAACCTACGAGCAGTACTTC.

The chain has TRBV7-9 and TRBJ2-4; no clear D. V lost 5 bases to trimming and J lost 0 bases, with 8 bases between them. The CDR3 loop spans 14 amino acids. Germline CDR1 and CDR2: SEHNR and FQNEAQ (reference sequence). CDR3 bases: TGTGCCAGCAGCCCCATGGAAGCCAAAAACATTCAGTACTTC. It translates to CASSPMEAKNIQYF. Complete variable domain (other parts from reference TRBV7-9 and TRBJ2-4): DTGVSQNPRHKITKRGQNVTFRCDPISEHNRLYWYRQTLGQGPEFLTYFQNEAQLEKSRLLSDRFSAERPKGSFSTLEIQRTEQGDSAMYLCASSPMEAKNIQYFGAGTRLSVL.